The entry that follows covers one TCR beta chain sequence. Its antigen is unknown. Per-nucleotide qualities are absent, and no much larger clonotype sits a single base away. The sample is drawn from a study of blood T cell repertoires in COVID-19 (dated by TCRdb to the early 2020s). Broadly, across the study: Samples from collaborators originated in the United States, Italy and Spain and spanned both the acute and convalescent phases of COVID-19. The repertoires were made available in a free public database intended to serve as a resource for research on the immune response to SARS-CoV-2. The material from the prospective study consisted of cDNA or gDNA derived from T cells, B-cell-depleted T cells, or PBMCs. Samples were obtained from the ongoing ImmuneRACE study (first 160 participants) and from some 1,200 subjects provided by 6 global collaborators. The dataset comprised deeply sampled blood TCRbeta repertoires from subjects exposed to, actively infected with, or recovered from COVID-19. Where available, HLA class I and class II types were obtained from metadata supplied by the sample provider rather than from assay-based typing. A de-identified subject ID, COVID-19 status, age in years and sex were almost always included in the sample metadata.

Collaborating institutions collected whole blood in K2EDTA tubes following their own protocols. Collaborator samples were shipped for TCRbeta analysis as frozen whole blood, isolated PBMCs, or DNA extracted from either sample type. Via the germline V gene, CDR1 is MNHEY and CDR2 SVGAGI. Counted from cysteine to phenylalanine, this CDR3 has 14 amino acids. The sequence is cut down to CDR3 DNA, 42 bases in frame from base 1. V lost 7 bases and J lost 2 bases, and the count of bases not matched to a germline gene is 4. The paper's findings and limits, for the study overall: The quantity of clinical and demographic metadata differed by source and by participant and was supplied without curation.

TCRbeta CDR3 regions were amplified from genomic DNA by means of the immunoSEQ Assay, a bias-controlled multiplex PCR. The authors processed their data as follows. Within the assay, amplification of reference gene primers was used to estimate how many nucleated cells each sample contained. Sequence reads were collapsed and filtered to measure the absolute abundance of every unique TCRbeta CDR3 rearrangement. For each sample, productive Simpson clonality was calculated as the square root of Simpson's diversity index across productive rearrangements. TCRdb took over this immuneACCESS table, retaining in-frame rearrangements with V and J assigned. Such tables are incomplete; in checked studies, under half of the missing clones stem from an unresolved V gene, and the remainder is unexplained. D and trimming were read from the DNA, whereas the V and J calls and clone size are those reported in that table. The sample includes about 170,000 clones, with approximately 90% observed a single time. The top ten clones comprise approximately 4% of the sample.

The origin of this receptor is a man aged 18 to 35 with active or convalescent COVID-19. The chain couples TRBV6-5 to TRBJ1-5; 8 bases in between match TRBD1. Source material: peripheral blood. The base sequence is TGTGCCAGCATGCCGGGACAGGGCAATCAGCCCCAGCATTTT. It specifies CASMPGQGNQPQHF.